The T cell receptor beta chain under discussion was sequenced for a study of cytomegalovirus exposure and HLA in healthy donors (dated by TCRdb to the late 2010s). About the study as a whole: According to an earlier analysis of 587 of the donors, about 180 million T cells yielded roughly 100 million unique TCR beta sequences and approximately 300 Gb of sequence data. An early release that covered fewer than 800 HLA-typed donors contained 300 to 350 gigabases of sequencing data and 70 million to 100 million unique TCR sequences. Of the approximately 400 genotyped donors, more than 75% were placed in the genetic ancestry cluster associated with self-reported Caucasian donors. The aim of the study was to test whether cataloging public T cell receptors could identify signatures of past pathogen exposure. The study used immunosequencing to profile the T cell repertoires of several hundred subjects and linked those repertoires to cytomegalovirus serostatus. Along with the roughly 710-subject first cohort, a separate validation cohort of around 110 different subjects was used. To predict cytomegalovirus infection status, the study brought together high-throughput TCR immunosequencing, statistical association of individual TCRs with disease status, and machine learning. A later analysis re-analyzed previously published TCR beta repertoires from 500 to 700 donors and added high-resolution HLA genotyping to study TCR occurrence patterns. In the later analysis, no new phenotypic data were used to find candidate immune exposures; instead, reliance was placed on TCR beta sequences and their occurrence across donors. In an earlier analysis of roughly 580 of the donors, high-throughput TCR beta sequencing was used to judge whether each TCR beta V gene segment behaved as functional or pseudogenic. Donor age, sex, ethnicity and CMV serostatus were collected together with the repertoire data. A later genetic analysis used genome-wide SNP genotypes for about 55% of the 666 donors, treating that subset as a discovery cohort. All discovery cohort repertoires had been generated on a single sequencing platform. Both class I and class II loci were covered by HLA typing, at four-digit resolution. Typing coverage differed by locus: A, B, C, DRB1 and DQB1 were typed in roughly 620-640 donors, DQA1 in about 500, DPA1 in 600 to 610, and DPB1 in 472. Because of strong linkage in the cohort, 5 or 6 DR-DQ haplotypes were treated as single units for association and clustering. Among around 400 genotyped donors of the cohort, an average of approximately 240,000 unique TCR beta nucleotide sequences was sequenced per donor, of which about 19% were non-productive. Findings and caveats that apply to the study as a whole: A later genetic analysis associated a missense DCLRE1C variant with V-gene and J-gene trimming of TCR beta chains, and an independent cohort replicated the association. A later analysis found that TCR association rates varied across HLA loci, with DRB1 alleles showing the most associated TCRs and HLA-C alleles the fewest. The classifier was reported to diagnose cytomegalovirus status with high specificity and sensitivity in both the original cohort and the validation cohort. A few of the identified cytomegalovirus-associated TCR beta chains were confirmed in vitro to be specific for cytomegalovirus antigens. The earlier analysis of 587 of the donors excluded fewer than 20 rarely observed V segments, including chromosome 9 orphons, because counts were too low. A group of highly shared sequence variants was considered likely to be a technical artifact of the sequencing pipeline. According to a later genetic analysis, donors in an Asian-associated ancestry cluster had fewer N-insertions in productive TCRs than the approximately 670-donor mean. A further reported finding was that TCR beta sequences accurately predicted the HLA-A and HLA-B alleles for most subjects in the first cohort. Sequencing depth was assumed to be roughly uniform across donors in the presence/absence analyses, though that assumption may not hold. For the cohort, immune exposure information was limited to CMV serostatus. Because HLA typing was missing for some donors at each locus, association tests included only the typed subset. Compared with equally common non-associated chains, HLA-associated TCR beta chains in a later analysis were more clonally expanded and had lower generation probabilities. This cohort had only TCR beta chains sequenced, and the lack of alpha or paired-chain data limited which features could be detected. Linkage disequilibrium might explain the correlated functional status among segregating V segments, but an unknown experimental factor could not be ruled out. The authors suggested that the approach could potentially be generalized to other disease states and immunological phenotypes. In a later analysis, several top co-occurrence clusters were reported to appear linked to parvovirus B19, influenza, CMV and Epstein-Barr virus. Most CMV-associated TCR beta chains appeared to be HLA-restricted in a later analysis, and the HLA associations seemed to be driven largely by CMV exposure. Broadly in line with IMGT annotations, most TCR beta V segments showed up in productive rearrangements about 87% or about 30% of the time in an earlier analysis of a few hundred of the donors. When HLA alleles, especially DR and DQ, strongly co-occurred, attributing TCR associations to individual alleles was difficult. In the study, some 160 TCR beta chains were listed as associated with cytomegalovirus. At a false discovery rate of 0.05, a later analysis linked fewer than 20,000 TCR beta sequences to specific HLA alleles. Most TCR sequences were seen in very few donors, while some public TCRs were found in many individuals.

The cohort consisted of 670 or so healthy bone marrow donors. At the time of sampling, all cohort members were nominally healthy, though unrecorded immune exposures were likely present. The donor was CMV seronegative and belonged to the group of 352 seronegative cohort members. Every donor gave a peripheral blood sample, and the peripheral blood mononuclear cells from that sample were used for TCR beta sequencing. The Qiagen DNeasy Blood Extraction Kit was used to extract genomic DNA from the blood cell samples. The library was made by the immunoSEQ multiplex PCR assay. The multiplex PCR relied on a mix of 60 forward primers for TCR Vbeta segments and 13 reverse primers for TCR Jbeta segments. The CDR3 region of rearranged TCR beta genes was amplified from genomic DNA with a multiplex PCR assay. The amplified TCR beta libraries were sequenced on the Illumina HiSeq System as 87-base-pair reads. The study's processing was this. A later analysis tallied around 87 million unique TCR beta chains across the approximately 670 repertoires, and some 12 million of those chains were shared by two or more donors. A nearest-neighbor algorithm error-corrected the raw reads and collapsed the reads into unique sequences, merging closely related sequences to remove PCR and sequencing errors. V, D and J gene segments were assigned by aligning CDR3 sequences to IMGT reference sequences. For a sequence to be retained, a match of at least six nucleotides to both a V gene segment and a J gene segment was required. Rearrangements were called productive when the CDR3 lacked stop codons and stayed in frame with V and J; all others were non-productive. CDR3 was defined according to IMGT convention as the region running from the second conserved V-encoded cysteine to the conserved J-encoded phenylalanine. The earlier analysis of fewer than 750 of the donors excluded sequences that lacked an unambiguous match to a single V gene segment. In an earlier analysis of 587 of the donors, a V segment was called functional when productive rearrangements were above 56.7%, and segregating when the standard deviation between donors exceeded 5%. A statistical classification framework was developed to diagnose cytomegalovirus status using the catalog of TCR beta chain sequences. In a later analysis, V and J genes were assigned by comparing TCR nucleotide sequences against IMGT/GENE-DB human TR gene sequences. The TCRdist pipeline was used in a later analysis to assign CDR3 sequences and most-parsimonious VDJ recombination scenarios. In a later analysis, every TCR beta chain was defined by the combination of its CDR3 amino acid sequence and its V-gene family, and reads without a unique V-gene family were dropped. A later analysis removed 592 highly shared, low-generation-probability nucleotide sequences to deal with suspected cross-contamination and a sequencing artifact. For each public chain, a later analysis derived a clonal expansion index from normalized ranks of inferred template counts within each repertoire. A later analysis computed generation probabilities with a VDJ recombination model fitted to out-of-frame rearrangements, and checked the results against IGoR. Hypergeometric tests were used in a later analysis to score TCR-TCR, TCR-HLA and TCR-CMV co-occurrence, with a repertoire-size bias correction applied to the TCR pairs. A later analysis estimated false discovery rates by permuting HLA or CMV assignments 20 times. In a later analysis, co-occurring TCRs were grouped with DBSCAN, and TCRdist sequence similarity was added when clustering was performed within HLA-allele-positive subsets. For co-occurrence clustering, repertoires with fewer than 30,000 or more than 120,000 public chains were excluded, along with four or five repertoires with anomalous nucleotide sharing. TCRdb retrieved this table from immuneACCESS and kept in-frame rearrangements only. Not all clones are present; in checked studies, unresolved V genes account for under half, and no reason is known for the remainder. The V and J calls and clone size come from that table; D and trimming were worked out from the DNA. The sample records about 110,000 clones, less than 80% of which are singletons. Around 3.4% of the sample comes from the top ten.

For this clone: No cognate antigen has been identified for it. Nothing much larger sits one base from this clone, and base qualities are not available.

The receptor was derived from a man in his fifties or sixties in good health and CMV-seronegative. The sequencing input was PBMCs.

The CDR3: CASSTVLGGIRNEQFF. The DNA sequence is as follows: TGTGCCAGCAGTACCGTCCTGGGGGGTATTAGAAATGAGCAGTTCTTC. Recombination joined TRBV28 with TRBJ2-1; TRBD2 could be the D gene, as 6 bases match. Measured from the cysteine to the phenylalanine, the CDR3 is 16 residues long. Just the 48-base CDR3 DNA is kept, in frame starting at base 1. V is clipped by 5 bases and J by 7 bases, and the sequence between their germline boundaries is 21 bases long. As encoded in the germline V gene, CDR1 is MDHEN while CDR2 is SYDVKM.